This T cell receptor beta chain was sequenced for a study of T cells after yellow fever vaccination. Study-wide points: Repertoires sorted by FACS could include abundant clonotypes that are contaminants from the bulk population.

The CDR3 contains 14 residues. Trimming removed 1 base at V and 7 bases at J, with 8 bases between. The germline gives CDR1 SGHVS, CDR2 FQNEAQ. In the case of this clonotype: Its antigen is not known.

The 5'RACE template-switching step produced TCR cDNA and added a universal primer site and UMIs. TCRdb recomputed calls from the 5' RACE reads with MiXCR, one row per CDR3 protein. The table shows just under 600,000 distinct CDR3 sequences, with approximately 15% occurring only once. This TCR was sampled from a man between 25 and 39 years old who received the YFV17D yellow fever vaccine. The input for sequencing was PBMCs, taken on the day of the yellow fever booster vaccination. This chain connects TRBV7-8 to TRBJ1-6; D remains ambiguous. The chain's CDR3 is CASSLGTENSPLHF. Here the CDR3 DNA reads TGTGCCAGCAGCTTAGGTACCGAAAATTCACCCCTCCACTTT.